This entry lists 25 T cell receptor beta chains sequenced from one sample in a study of post-analysis software for immune sequencing data. Findings and limits, study-wide: Patients showed TRBV5-6, TRBV5-1 and TRBV20-1 among a few TRBV segments more frequent than in controls.

These TCRs' antigens remain unknown. Unique molecular identifiers were built into the TCR beta cDNA libraries. A single record per CDR3 protein comes from TCRdb applying MiXCR to the PCR reads. The table records a few hundred thousand distinct CDR3 sequences, 36% of them present only once. The sample taken for sequencing was blood. The source is a girl aged 5-17 years with multiple sclerosis.

Concerning this clonotype itself: A much larger clone differs by one base, so this may be a read error. J is TRBJ2-1 and V is TRBV28; no clear D. Gene TRBJ2-7 matches the end of the DNA better, so the J call may be wrong. CDR1 MDHEN and CDR2 SYDVKM come from the germline V gene. The CDR3 totals 15 residues. CDR3 sequence: CASSLRSVAYNEQYF. The CDR3 DNA sequence: TGTGCCAGCAGTTTGAGGAGCGTAGCCTACAATGAGCAGTACTTC.

This clonotype appeared a few times. This chain links TRBV2 with TRBJ1-3; D might be TRBD1 (5 bases). Deletions cut 1 base from V and 0 bases from J, with 10 bases between. The CDR3 extends over 16 amino acids. Per the germline V gene, CDR1 is SNHLY and CDR2 is FYNNEI. The CDR3: CASSEVDNRSGNTIYF. In DNA, the CDR3 is TGTGCCAGCAGTGAAGTGGACAACCGCTCTGGAAACACCATATATTTT.

This clonotype has more than one count but fewer than ten. This could be a read error, since a much larger clone is one nucleotide away. This chain uses TRBV29-1 with TRBJ1-4; TRBD1 might be the D (5 bases). CDR3 length: 14 residues. Germline CDR1 is SQVTM and CDR2 is ANQGSEA. The CDR3 protein is CGATVPTANEKLFF. The CDR3, as DNA: TGCGGCGCGACAGTTCCCACAGCTAATGAAAAACTGTTTTTT.

The chain uses TRBV7-6 and TRBJ2-7, with D possibly TRBD2 on 7 matching bases. The CDR3 has 16 amino acids. Looked up from germline, CDR1 is SGHVS and CDR2 is FNYEAQ. Trimming cost V 2 bases and J 3 bases, with 17 bases left between them. The CDR3 loop is CASSLNNREGHYEQYF. The DNA of the CDR3 is TGTGCCAGCAGCTTAAATAACAGGGAGGGACACTACGAGCAGTACTTC.

This chain joins TRBV20-1 and TRBJ1-4, with D unresolved. The CDR3 consists of 14 residues. Trimming removed 1 base from V and 8 bases from J, with 14 bases in between. Germline CDR1 reads DFQATT; CDR2 reads SNEGSKA (reference sequence). CDR3 protein: CSARVVGRAEKLFF. CDR3 nucleotide sequence: TGCAGTGCTAGAGTCGTGGGGAGAGCGGAAAAACTGTTTTTT.

This clonotype has ten or more counts. The chain links TRBV7-2 to TRBJ1-5, with D unclear. Germline V gene lookup returns CDR1 SGHTA and CDR2 FQGNSA. Deletions cut 3 bases from V and 3 bases from J, with 3 bases between. The length of the CDR3 is 12 residues. CDR3 bases: TGTGCCAGCAGCTTTCCCAATCAGCCCCAGCATTTT. Translation gives CASSFPNQPQHF.

As concerns this clonotype: A much more abundant neighbour one base away suggests this may be a read error. V usage is TRBV12-5 and J usage is TRBJ2-5, with TRBD1 matching over 7 bases. Germline trimming cut 1 base from V and 11 bases from J; bases unmatched to any gene: 10. Germline V gene lookup returns CDR1 LGHNT and CDR2 FRNRAP. The CDR3 totals 14 residues. CDR3 region: CASGLGHWDSKQYF. In DNA form, the CDR3 reads TGTGCTAGTGGTTTGGGCCACTGGGACAGTAAGCAGTACTTC.

This clonotype has a single count. The chain uses TRBV15 and TRBJ2-5; D is undetermined. The CDR3 length is 14 residues. V shed 3 bases and J shed 0 bases, with 8 bases lying between them. From germline, CDR1 is LNHNV and CDR2 YYDKDF (reference sequence). CDR3 sequence: CATSRSRNQETQYF. The CDR3 nucleotides read TGTGCCACCAGCAGGTCGAGAAACCAAGAGACCCAGTACTTC.

With respect to this clonotype: This could be a read error, since a much larger clone is one nucleotide away. The chain employs TRBV3-1 and TRBJ2-1; D unclear. This CDR3 comprises 16 residues. Germline assignment: CDR1 LGHDT and CDR2 YNNKEL (reference sequence). Between the trimmed V and J ends, which lost 1 base and 4 bases, there was a span of 14 bases. CDR3 in amino acids: CASSQVKKEGYNEQFF. In DNA, the CDR3 is TGTGCCAGCAGCCAAGTTAAAAAGGAAGGGTACAATGAGCAGTTCTTC.

The chain is built from TRBV3-1 and TRBJ2-5, with D possibly TRBD1 on 6 matching bases. Germline V gives CDR1 LGHDT, CDR2 YNNKEL (reference sequence). V shed 4 bases and J shed 11 bases, with 20 bases lying between them. The CDR3 contains 14 residues. Here the CDR3 DNA reads TGTGCCAGCAGCCCCGGGACACCTGACAATGAGCAGTACTTC. As protein: CASSPGTPDNEQYF.

The table lists this clonotype with a few counts. This chain uses TRBV6-2 or TRBV6-3 with TRBJ1-5; the match to TRBD1 covers 7 bases. The CDR3 length is 16 residues. Per the germline V gene, CDR1 is MNHEY and CDR2 is SVGEGT. Trimming cost V 6 bases and J 4 bases; bases outside gene matches: 12. CDR3 region: CASRRGQADGNQPQHF. In DNA form, the CDR3 reads TGTGCCAGCAGACGAGGACAGGCAGACGGAAATCAGCCCCAGCATTTT.

With regard to this clonotype: Given a much more abundant clone one base away, this may be a read error. The rearrangement links TRBV19 to TRBJ2-1, with TRBD1 matching 8 bases. Near its end, the DNA agrees better with TRBJ2-7, so the J call may be wrong. CDR3 length: 15 residues. CDR1 and CDR2 (germline): LNHDA, SQIVND (reference sequence). This CDR3 reads CASSLQGGQNNEQYF. CDR3 nucleotides: TGTGCCAGTAGTTTACAGGGGGGACAAAACAATGAGCAGTACTTC.

The genes are TRBV20-1 and TRBJ2-5; TRBD2 matches 8 bases. J lost 5 bases, V lost 7 bases, and 9 bases had no gene match. The germline gives CDR1 DFQATT, CDR2 SNEGSKA (reference sequence). This CDR3 spans 13 amino acids. CDR3 region: CSVAGIRGETQYF. The CDR3 region has the DNA TGCAGTGTAGCGGGGATCCGAGGGGAGACCCAGTACTTC.

This clonotype was seen only once. This may stem from a read error, because a much larger clone lies one nucleotide away. This chain uses TRBV29-1 with TRBJ1-1, with TRBD1 as a possible D gene (6 bases). This CDR3 is 13 amino acids long. Germline CDR1 reads SQVTM; CDR2 reads ANQGSEA. The CDR3 spells CNVQGRMNTEAFF. CDR3 bases: TGCAACGTACAGGGCCGGATGAACACTGAAGCTTTCTTT.

This clonotype has only one observation. The V and J genes are TRBV4-1 and TRBJ2-7; D is possibly TRBD1 (6 bases). This CDR3 region has 13 residues. Germline V gene data show CDR1 as MGHRA and CDR2 as YSYEKL. V lost 3 bases, J lost 3 bases, and 9 bases lay in between. CDR3 region: CASSHVGGYEQYF. CDR3 DNA sequence: TGCGCCAGCAGCCATGTAGGGGGCTACGAGCAGTACTTC.

The chain combines TRBV7-6 with TRBJ1-1; TRBD1 might be the D (6 bases). In germline, CDR1 is SGHVS, CDR2 FNYEAQ. The length of the CDR3 is 15 residues. V was pared by 4 bases and J by 2 bases, with 14 bases between. The CDR3 protein is CASSSLGTLNTEAFF. CDR3 nucleotides: TGTGCCAGCAGCTCCCTGGGGACACTTAACACTGAAGCTTTCTTT.

The J gene is TRBJ2-3, the V gene TRBV27; 11 bases agree with TRBD2. CDR3 size: 15 residues. The germline V gene encodes CDR1 MNHEY and CDR2 SMNVEV (reference sequence). With V trimmed by 5 bases and J by 4 bases, 5 bases remained unmatched. CDR3 sequence (DNA): TGTGCCAGCAGTATACTAGCGGGAGAGGCAGATACGCAGTATTTT. Translated: CASSILAGEADTQYF.

The J gene is TRBJ2-1, the V gene TRBV10-2, with D perhaps matching TRBD1 or TRBD2 (5 bases each). In germline, CDR1 is WSHSY, CDR2 SAAADI. This CDR3 has 15 amino acids. V was pared by 5 bases and J by 8 bases, with 19 bases between. CDR3 nucleotides: TGCGCCAGCAGTCACCCCGGGGCTAGTCGTGATGAGCAGTTCTTC. As protein: CASSHPGASRDEQFF.

V gene TRBV12-3 or TRBV12-4 combines with J gene TRBJ1-1; D is possibly TRBD1 (5 bases). This CDR3 spans 11 amino acids. V was trimmed by 4 bases and J by 9 bases, leaving 9 bases between them. The CDR3 spells CASSWGTKAFF. The CDR3 nucleotides are TGTGCCAGCAGTTGGGGGACTAAAGCTTTCTTT.

This clonotype has ten or more counts. The chain employs TRBV20-1 and TRBJ2-5; D is unresolved. The germline CDR1 and CDR2 sequences are DFQATT and SNEGSKA (reference sequence). The CDR3 has 11 amino acids. Trimming left V 5 bases short and J 3 bases short, with 7 bases between. CDR3 region: CSASNEETQYF. The CDR3 DNA reads as TGCAGTGCTTCGAACGAAGAGACCCAGTACTTC.

This clonotype came up many times. The V call is TRBV11-2, the J call TRBJ2-1; 8 bases are a match to TRBD1. With 0 bases clipped from V and 7 bases from J, the junction kept 8 bases outside the gene matches. Germline V CDR1 and CDR2: SGHAT, FQNNGV. The CDR3 length is 16 residues. This CDR3 reads CASSLEWTGFGNEQFF. The CDR3 bases are TGTGCCAGCAGCTTAGAATGGACAGGGTTTGGGAATGAGCAGTTCTTC.

This clonotype was seen a few times. This chain joins TRBV12-3 or TRBV12-4 and TRBJ2-7; D remains unclear. The CDR3 has 14 residues. V was clipped by 1 base and J by 0 bases, with 7 bases between them. CDR3 region: CASSLGPASYEQYF. In nucleotides, the CDR3 is TGTGCCAGCAGTTTAGGGCCAGCCTCCTACGAGCAGTACTTC.

In its sample, this clonotype was seen a few times. Since a much larger clone is just one base distant, this may be a read error. The genes are TRBV12-3 or TRBV12-4 and TRBJ1-4, with 8 bases identical to TRBD1. This CDR3 spans 14 amino acids. CDR3 DNA: TGTGCCAGCAGGCGAACAGGGGGGAATGAAAAACGGTTTTTT. This sequence encodes CASRRTGGNEKRFF.

With respect to this clonotype: A much larger clone differs from this one at a single base, so this may be a read error. V is TRBV6-2 or TRBV6-3 and J is TRBJ2-6; tentative D call: TRBD2 (5 bases). Germline lookup yields CDR1 MNHEY and CDR2 SVGEGT. V was clipped by 6 bases and J by 1 base, with 19 bases between them. This CDR3 has 18 amino acids. The CDR3 sequence: CASRATRVTRSGANVLTF. The CDR3 region has the DNA TGTGCCAGCAGAGCGACTCGGGTAACTAGATCTGGGGCCAACGTCCTGACTTTC.

The gene calls are TRBV10-2 and TRBJ1-1; D unresolved. The germline V gene has CDR1 WSHSY and CDR2 SAAADI. The CDR3 has 14 amino acids. V lost 6 bases, J lost 1 base, and 12 bases lay in between. CDR3 protein: CASRLGPSNTEAFF. The CDR3 DNA follows: TGCGCCAGCAGACTCGGGCCCTCGAACACTGAAGCTTTCTTT.